The 10 T cell receptor beta chains given below trace back to one sample, sequenced in a study of OX40 agonist ivuxolimab in advanced cancers. Repertoires were generated with immunoSEQ multiplex PCR, while TCRdb's copy carries only in-frame clones and drops some. Of tens of thousands of clones listed, about 85% are singletons. Specimen: CD4+ or CD8+ T cells sorted from blood, collected in a trial of the OX40 agonist ivuxolimab. The source of these receptors is an adult with an advanced solid tumor such as melanoma, head and neck, liver or kidney cancer.

The rearrangement uses TRBV11-3 and TRBJ2-7; 9 bases fit TRBD1. Germline trimming cut 4 bases from V and 6 bases from J; bases unmatched to any gene: 4. The CDR3 sequence is 13 residues long. Looked up from germline, CDR1 is SGHNT and CDR2 is YENEEA. CDR3 DNA sequence: TGTGCCAGCAGCTCGGGACAGGGTGCCGAGCAGTACTTC. Translated, it gives CASSSGQGAEQYF.

The rearrangement joins TRBV28 to TRBJ2-3, with 8 nucleotides matching TRBD1. The CDR3 contains 14 residues. Germline V CDR1 and CDR2: MDHEN, SYDVKM. The junction had 3 bases not matched to a gene; V was cut back by 3 bases and J by 4 bases. As DNA, the CDR3 is TGTGCCAGCAGTTTTTTACAGGGGGCAGATACGCAGTATTTT. Its protein product is CASSFLQGADTQYF.

The chain has TRBV19 and TRBJ1-4, with D unclear. V was shortened by 3 bases and J by 3 bases, with 8 bases between the two germline ends. This CDR3 contains 14 residues. Germline lookup yields CDR1 LNHDA and CDR2 SQIVND (reference sequence). CDR3 nucleotide sequence: TGTGCCAGTAGTATGGGGTCGGCTAATGAAAAACTGTTTTTT. It specifies CASSMGSANEKLFF.

The chain has TRBV29-1 and TRBJ2-3, with no clear D. Trimming cost V 2 bases and J 3 bases, with 3 bases left between them. The germline V gene encodes CDR1 SQVTM and CDR2 ANQGSEA. This CDR3 region has 11 residues. CDR3 DNA: TGCAGCGTTGAACTAACAGATACGCAGTATTTT. As protein: CSVELTDTQYF.

The chain is built from TRBV7-8 and TRBJ2-2, with D tentatively TRBD2 (7 bases). This CDR3 comprises 16 residues. The V and J ends lost 5 bases and 0 bases respectively, with 13 bases between them. Germline assignment: CDR1 SGHVS and CDR2 FQNEAQ. DNA for the CDR3: TGTGCCAGCAGCCCACGGGGGGCCCCGAACACCGGGGAGCTGTTTTTT. Translation gives CASSPRGAPNTGELFF.

The chain uses TRBV9 and TRBJ1-6; a weak D match, TRBD1 (6 bases). Trimming pared 4 bases from V and 0 bases from J, leaving 11 bases between. The CDR3 consists of 16 residues. Germline CDR1 and CDR2: SGDLS and YYNGEE. The CDR3 sequence is CASSPDSSSYNSPLHF. CDR3 bases: TGTGCCAGCAGCCCGGACAGCAGCTCCTATAATTCACCCCTCCACTTT.

The chain links TRBV6-5 to TRBJ1-3; no firm D call. The V gene's germline CDR1 is MNHEY and CDR2 SVGAGI. The CDR3 length is 14 residues. Between the trimmed V and J ends, which lost 5 bases and 0 bases, there was a span of 8 bases. The CDR3 DNA is TGTGCCAGCAGTCCCCAGCCCTCTGGAAACACCATATATTTT. Protein: CASSPQPSGNTIYF.

The gene calls are TRBV4-2 and TRBJ1-4, with 7 bases aligning to TRBD1. Losses at the gene ends were 1 base for V and 5 bases for J; bases not matched to a gene: 4. This CDR3 region has 15 residues. From germline, CDR1 is LGHNA and CDR2 YNFKEQ. The CDR3 nucleotides read TGTGCCAGCAGCCAAGCCGGGACAGCAAATGAAAAACTGTTTTTT. Protein product: CASSQAGTANEKLFF.

CDR3 sequence reads: CASSPRDGRTQYF. The CDR3 region has the DNA TGTGCCAGCAGTCCCCGGGACGGGAGGACCCAGTACTTC. This rearrangement joins TRBV2 to TRBJ2-5; tentative D call: TRBD2 (6 bases). The germline CDR1 and CDR2 sequences are SNHLY and FYNNEI. Trimming took off 5 bases at V and 7 bases at J, with 14 bases between the two ends. The CDR3 consists of 13 residues.

The chain uses TRBV6-6 and TRBJ2-7; D gene unclear. The V end lost 7 bases, the J end lost 4 bases, and 14 bases lay between the germline ends. Germline CDR1 MNHNY, CDR2 SVGAGI (reference sequence). The CDR3 runs to 13 residues. The DNA for the CDR3 is TGTGCCAGCACAATTACCCCGGGTTACGAGCAGTACTTC. Translating gives CASTITPGYEQYF.